These T cell receptor beta chains were read from a single sample in a study of T cell responses to AZD1222 COVID-19 vaccine. Generated by immunoSEQ multiplex PCR, the TCRdb table keeps only in-frame clones and is missing some. The sample lists roughly 150,000 clones; around nine tenths were seen once. This material consisted of peripheral blood, taken on day 0 of AZD1222 vaccination. The source of these receptors is an adult in good health. Both conserved end residues are part of each CDR3. Each record gives: clone size, J gene, V gene, D gene, CDR3 DNA, CDR3 protein. A D gene is named only where the DNA matches it firmly. Size is omitted from some rows. Given values are once, few, many or a class for expanded clones.

few	TRBJ2-7	TRBV7-2	-	TGTGCCAGCAGCTTAAGAGAGTTACGTACGGGACCTCGAGCCTACGAGCAGTACTTC	CASSLRELRTGPRAYEQYF
-	TRBJ1-3	TRBV7-9	-	TGTGCCAGCAGTGAGCGAAGGGGCGCGTCTGGAAACACCATATATTTT	CASSERRGASGNTIYF
-	TRBJ1-5	TRBV6-9	-	TGTGCCAGCAGTTATAACAGGTGCACCAATCAGCCCCAGCATTTT	CASSYNRCTNQPQHF
-	TRBJ2-1	TRBV7-2	-	TGTGCCAGCAGCTTACGGTTACTAATCTCCTACAATGAGCAGTTCTTC	CASSLRLLISYNEQFF
few	TRBJ2-7	TRBV10-3	TRBD1	TGTGCCATCAGTGAGTCTCTATGGGACAGCTCCTACGAGCAGTACTTC	CAISESLWDSSYEQYF
-	TRBJ2-2	TRBV5-1	TRBD1	TGCGCCACTAGATCCGGGACAGATAACACCGGGGAGCTGTTTTTT	CATRSGTDNTGELFF
-	TRBJ1-2	TRBV4-3	-	TGCGCCAGCAGCCAAGATATGGGGGGTAGTGGCTACACCTTC	CASSQDMGGSGYTF
-	TRBJ1-1	TRBV28	-	TGTGCCAGCACCCTAGGGGCGGGGGGTCGGACTGAAGCTTTCTTT	CASTLGAGGRTEAFF
-	TRBJ2-7	TRBV7-2	TRBD2	TGTGCCAGCAGCTTGAGCGGGGGGAGGGAGCAGTACTTC	CASSLSGGREQYF
-	TRBJ1-2	TRBV9	-	TGTGCCAGCAGCCCCACCCCCCCCGGACGGGAAAGCCTTGGCTACACCTTC	CASSPTPPGRESLGYTF
-	TRBJ2-2	TRBV5-1	TRBD2	TGCGCCAGCAGCTTGGCCTCGGGGGGTGACAGCGGGGAGCTGTTTTTT	CASSLASGGDSGELFF
once	TRBJ2-7	TRBV2	-	TGTGCCAGCAGTGAAACAATGGGATTCGAGCAGTACTTC	CASSETMGFEQYF
-	TRBJ2-1	TRBV6-6	TRBD2	TGTGCCAGCAGCCTGACTAGCGGGAGCGATGAGCAGTTCTTC	CASSLTSGSDEQFF
-	TRBJ1-3	TRBV6-5	-	TGTGCCAGCAGCCGGGGTTCTGGAAACACCATATATTTT	CASSRGSGNTIYF
-	TRBJ2-1	TRBV7-2	TRBD1	TGTGCCAGCAGCTACTACAGGGGCGGCGAGCAGTTCTTC	CASSYYRGGEQFF
-	TRBJ1-2	TRBV28	-	TGTGCCAGCAGTTTAGCCCAGGGAATACGGTTGGGCTACACCTTC	CASSLAQGIRLGYTF
-	TRBJ1-5	TRBV19	-	TGTGCCAGTAGTATAAAACCACTTTATATCAATCCCCAGCATTTT	CASSIKPLYINPQHF
once	TRBJ2-2	TRBV2	TRBD2	TGTGCCAGCAGACGCTTTAGCGGGAGGTCCGCCGGGGAGCTGTTTTTT	CASRRFSGRSAGELFF
-	TRBJ2-7	TRBV19	-	TGTGCCAGTTCGACCCGGGACCCGAGCTCCTACGAGCAGTACTTC	CASSTRDPSSYEQYF
-	TRBJ1-3	TRBV5-4	-	TGTGCCAGCAGCTTGTTTGGAAACACCATATATTTT	CASSLFGNTIYF
-	TRBJ1-3	TRBV5-6	-	TGTGCCAGCAGCTGGACATCAGGAAACACCATATATTTT	CASSWTSGNTIYF
-	TRBJ2-3	TRBV5-5	-	TGTGCCAGCAGCTTGGGTGGGGGGCCCACAGATACGCAGTATTTT	CASSLGGGPTDTQYF
-	TRBJ2-3	TRBV28	TRBD2	TGTGCCAGCAGACTATCGACTAGCGGGAGGTTTACAGATACGCAGTATTTT	CASRLSTSGRFTDTQYF
-	TRBJ1-2	TRBV9	-	TGTGCCAGCAGCGTAGACAATAACTATGGCTACACCTTC	CASSVDNNYGYTF
-	TRBJ2-3	TRBV7-3	TRBD2	TGTGCCAGCAGCTTAAGAGCTAGCGGTCGCACAGATACGCAGTATTTT	CASSLRASGRTDTQYF
-	TRBJ1-1	TRBV15	-	TGTGCCACCAGCAGAGGGACACCCGAAGCTTTCTTT	CATSRGTPEAFF
-	TRBJ1-3	TRBV30	-	TGTGCCTGGAGTGTCGGAGCTGGAAACACCATATATTTT	CAWSVGAGNTIYF
medium-sized	TRBJ2-1	TRBV7-9	-	TGTGCCAGCCCCAAACACCCAAGGGGGACTACGATGATGGAAAATGAGCAGTTCTTC	CASPKHPRGTTMMENEQFF
-	TRBJ2-7	TRBV2	-	TGTGCCAGCAGTGATCGGGGAACCTACGAGCAGTACTTC	CASSDRGTYEQYF
once	TRBJ1-1	TRBV25-1	-	TGTGCCAGCAGTGAATCAAAGGACGGGAACACTGAAGCTTTCTTT	CASSESKDGNTEAFF
-	TRBJ2-7	TRBV5-1	-	TGCGCCAGCAGCTTGACGGCAGGGAGTAGGAACGAGCAGTACTTC	CASSLTAGSRNEQYF
-	TRBJ1-4	TRBV5-4	-	TGTGCCAGCAGCTTTATTGGGAATGAAAAACTGTTTTTT	CASSFIGNEKLFF
once	TRBJ1-1	TRBV18	-	TGTGCCAGCTCACAAAGGGGACAGAACACTGAAGCTTTCTTT	CASSQRGQNTEAFF
-	TRBJ1-4	TRBV9	-	TGTGCCAGCAGCGTCAGTGAAAATGAAAAACTGTTTTTT	CASSVSENEKLFF
-	TRBJ1-2	TRBV10-3	TRBD1	TGTGCCATCAGTGATTCGACAGGGTATGGTCTTGGCTACACCTTC	CAISDSTGYGLGYTF
-	TRBJ1-4	TRBV18	-	TGTGCCAGCTCACCACCTGAAACGAATGAAAAACTGTTTTTT	CASSPPETNEKLFF
-	TRBJ2-1	TRBV4-3	TRBD2	TGCGCCAGCAGCCCTCGACTAGCGGGAGCGCATGAGCAGTTCTTC	CASSPRLAGAHEQFF
once	TRBJ2-2	TRBV7-9	TRBD1	TGTGCCAGCAGCTTGGTCGCCGGGACAGCGAATGCCGGGGAGCTGTTTTTT	CASSLVAGTANAGELFF
-	TRBJ2-1	TRBV28	-	TGTGCCAGCAGTTTAGTGGGCATCAAGAACAATGAGCAGTTCTTC	CASSLVGIKNNEQFF
-	TRBJ1-5	TRBV20-1	TRBD1	TGCAGTGCTAGTGACCTAATGACAGGGATCCAGCCCCAGCATTTT	CSASDLMTGIQPQHF
-	TRBJ2-1	TRBV5-8	TRBD2	TGTGCCAGCAGCTCGGGACTAGCGGGAGGAGGGAATGAGCAGTTCTTC	CASSSGLAGGGNEQFF
-	TRBJ1-1	TRBV6-1	-	TGTGCCAGCAGTGAAGCCAGACAGGTCAACACTGAAGCTTTCTTT	CASSEARQVNTEAFF
-	TRBJ2-5	TRBV27	TRBD2	TGTGCCAGCAGCCGACTAGCGGGGCAAGAGACCCAGTACTTC	CASSRLAGQETQYF
-	TRBJ2-3	TRBV27	TRBD1	TGTGCCAGCAGTATCCAACAGGGGCCCAGCACAGATACGCAGTATTTT	CASSIQQGPSTDTQYF
-	TRBJ2-7	TRBV5-8	-	TGTGCCAGCAGCTCGACACAGGTATCCTCCTACGAGCAGTACTTC	CASSSTQVSSYEQYF
-	TRBJ1-5	TRBV20-1	-	TGCAGTGCTAGTACGGCAGGTCAGGGCAATCAGCCCCAGCATTTT	CSASTAGQGNQPQHF